These T cell receptor beta chains were read from a single sample in a study of blood T cell repertoires in COVID-19. Some clones are missing from TCRdb's copy, which holds only in-frame ones; the method was immunoSEQ multiplex PCR. Counted here are about 300,000 clones, around 89% occurring once; the ten biggest clones make up 1.5% to 2%. The sequenced sample consisted of peripheral blood. These receptors came from a woman younger than 45 with COVID-19, enrolled during active disease. Both conserved end residues are part of each CDR3. The D gene is left open where the match is weak. Not every row has a clone size; where given, it reads once, few, many or a size class.

V gene	D gene	clone size	J gene	CDR3 DNA	CDR3 protein
TRBV19	-	few	TRBJ1-1	TGTGCCAGTAGTATAGATGAAGGGGTTATGGGTGAAGCTTTCTTT	CASSIDEGVMGEAFF
TRBV30	-	-	TRBJ2-2	TGTGCCTGGACTGACACCGGGGAGCTGTTTTTT	CAWTDTGELFF
TRBV3-1/TRBV3-2	-	-	TRBJ1-1	TGTGCCAGCAGCCCCTACGACAGGATGAACACTGAAGCTTTCTTT	CASSPYDRMNTEAFF
TRBV2	-	once	TRBJ1-2	TGTGCCAGCAGTGAGGAGGGGAACTATGGCTACACCTTC	CASSEEGNYGYTF
TRBV7-2	-	-	TRBJ1-1	TGTGCCAGCAGCCTACACAGGGACAACACTGAAGCTTTCTTT	CASSLHRDNTEAFF
TRBV5-1	TRBD1	-	TRBJ1-2	TGCGCCAGCAGCCCCAGCTCAGGGGGCCATGGCTACACCTTC	CASSPSSGGHGYTF
TRBV27	-	once	TRBJ2-5	TGTGCCAGCAGTTTCTACCCATACCCCGGACACGAAGAGACCCAGTACTTC	CASSFYPYPGHEETQYF
TRBV15	TRBD1	-	TRBJ1-1	TGTGCCACCAGCAGATCTCCGGGACAGGGGCTGAACACTGAAGCTTTCTTT	CATSRSPGQGLNTEAFF
TRBV5-6	-	-	TRBJ2-5	TGTGCCAGCAGCCCGGTCGGTTCAGAGACCCAGTACTTC	CASSPVGSETQYF
TRBV30	-	once	TRBJ1-2	TGTGCCTGGAGTAGAAATATAGTCACTTACTACACCTTC	CAWSRNIVTYYTF
TRBV4-1	-	-	TRBJ1-1	TGCGCCAGCAGCCAAACGGAGATCACTGAAGCTTTCTTT	CASSQTEITEAFF
TRBV29-1	-	-	TRBJ2-3	TGCAGCGTTGAACTGGGGCGGTCAGATACGCAGTATTTT	CSVELGRSDTQYF
TRBV7-8	TRBD2	many	TRBJ2-7	TGTGCCAGCACCGAGCGGGGGGGAGCCGACGAGCAGTACTTC	CASTERGGADEQYF
TRBV5-1	TRBD1	many	TRBJ1-2	TGCGCCAGCAGCTTACTAACAGGGGGCACAAATGGCTACACCTTC	CASSLLTGGTNGYTF
TRBV18	TRBD1	few	TRBJ1-3	TGTGCCAGCTCACCTTTATCGAGACCGGGACAGAACTCTGGAAACACCATATATTTT	CASSPLSRPGQNSGNTIYF
TRBV2	TRBD2	-	TRBJ2-3	TGTGCCAGCAGGGTAGCGGGGGGTAGCACAGATACGCAGTATTTT	CASRVAGGSTDTQYF
TRBV5-1	TRBD1	-	TRBJ1-4	TGCGCCAGCAGCCGTGACAGGGGGTCTGAAAAACTGTTTTTT	CASSRDRGSEKLFF
TRBV15	TRBD1	-	TRBJ2-7	TGTGCCACCAGCAAAGAGACAGGGGGCAAGGACGAGCAGTACTTC	CATSKETGGKDEQYF
TRBV3-1/TRBV3-2	-	-	TRBJ2-5	TGTGCCAGCAGCCAATACTCTTTGCGGGAGACCCAGTACTTC	CASSQYSLRETQYF
TRBV4-1	-	-	TRBJ2-7	TGCGCCAGCAGCAAACAGACCCAAGTCACCTACGAGCAGTACTTC	CASSKQTQVTYEQYF
TRBV28	TRBD1	-	TRBJ2-3	TGTGCCAGCAGATTCACAGGGGGCCGGGGGGATACGCAGTATTTT	CASRFTGGRGDTQYF
TRBV2	TRBD1	many	TRBJ2-5	TGTGCCAGCGGGCGGACAGGGGGGACCCAGTACTTC	CASGRTGGTQYF
TRBV30	TRBD1	few	TRBJ1-2	TGTGCCTGGAGCCGGACAGGCTTCTATGGCTACACCTTC	CAWSRTGFYGYTF
TRBV12-3/TRBV12-4	-	-	TRBJ1-2	TGTGCCAGCAGTTTAAACAGCCACTATGGCTACACCTTC	CASSLNSHYGYTF
TRBV2	TRBD1	-	TRBJ1-3	TGTGCCAGCAGTGGTCCGACAGGGGTAGGAAACACCATATATTTT	CASSGPTGVGNTIYF
TRBV14	TRBD1	-	TRBJ1-3	TGTGCCAGCAGCCTTGGACAGGGGCCTGGAAACACCATATATTTT	CASSLGQGPGNTIYF
TRBV9	-	few	TRBJ2-2	TGTGCCAGCAGCGTGGCGCAGGAAAACACCGGGGAGCTGTTTTTT	CASSVAQENTGELFF
TRBV5-6	-	-	TRBJ1-1	TGTGCCAGCAGCTGGCAGGGGCATCTTAACACTGAAGCTTTCTTT	CASSWQGHLNTEAFF
TRBV19	TRBD2	once	TRBJ2-5	TGTGCCAGTAGTATAGGACGGGGGGGCATGGAGACCCAGTACTTC	CASSIGRGGMETQYF
TRBV27	-	-	TRBJ2-5	TGTGCCAGCAGCCCCAGGGGTGGTGAGACCCAGTACTTC	CASSPRGGETQYF
TRBV19	-	-	TRBJ1-1	TGTGCCAGTAGTATTCAGGTGTACGCCATGGGCACTGAAGCTTTCTTT	CASSIQVYAMGTEAFF
TRBV27	-	-	TRBJ1-4	TGTGCCAGCAGCCGGGCTCGACGGGGGGCTAATGAAAAACTGTTTTTT	CASSRARRGANEKLFF
TRBV24-1	-	-	TRBJ1-2	TGTGCCACCAGTGACCCGACAGGACAAGTCTATGGCTACACCTTC	CATSDPTGQVYGYTF
TRBV27	TRBD1	-	TRBJ1-5	TGTGCCAGCAGTTCAGGAACAGGGGCTGGACAGCCCCAGCATTTT	CASSSGTGAGQPQHF
TRBV4-1	-	-	TRBJ2-5	TGCGCCAGCAGCCAAGGGAGACAAGAGACCCAGTACTTC	CASSQGRQETQYF
TRBV24-1	TRBD2	-	TRBJ2-1	TGTGCCACCAGTGACCCCGGACTAGCGGGGATCTACAATGAGCAGTTCTTC	CATSDPGLAGIYNEQFF
TRBV28	-	-	TRBJ1-1	TGTGCCAGCAGTTTGGCACAGACGAACACTGAAGCTTTCTTT	CASSLAQTNTEAFF
TRBV4-2	-	-	TRBJ1-2	TGTGCCAGCAGCTACGGACAGAACTATGGCTACACCTTC	CASSYGQNYGYTF
TRBV18	-	-	TRBJ2-1	TGTGCCAGCTACCGAGGGCGTGACTTGTTCTTC	CASYRGRDLFF
TRBV27	-	once	TRBJ1-6	TGTGCCAGCAGTTTGCAGGGGCCCCCCCTCCACTTT	CASSLQGPPLHF